What follows describes a single T cell receptor beta chain. No antigen is known for it. This sample stems from a study of blood T cells in healthy people across ages. Study-level results: Diversity figures based on one million T cells were deemed too low. Both naive CD4+ cell counts and diversity were greater in long-lived donors than in aged donors.

Trimming removed 3 bases from V and 5 bases from J; junction bases left unmatched: 4. The CDR3 has 15 amino acids. Germline values: CDR1 MNHEY, CDR2 SVGAGI. A J-beta primer mix and a sample-barcoded 5' primer were used in a second PCR of roughly 6 to 11 cycles. One entry per CDR3 protein results from TCRdb running MiXCR on the 5' RACE reads. The sample contains under 850,000 distinct CDR3 sequences, around 36% of which appear only once. Caucasian, healthy and from Russia, the donors were aged between about 6 and 90. The clonotype was recovered from a man aged 18 to 35 in good health. Sequencing was performed on blood. V and J are TRBV6-5 and TRBJ2-2; 9 bases match TRBD1. The CDR3 nucleotides are TGTGCCAGCAGTTATCGACAGGGGGATACCGGGGAGCTGTTTTTT. Translating it yields CASSYRQGDTGELFF.